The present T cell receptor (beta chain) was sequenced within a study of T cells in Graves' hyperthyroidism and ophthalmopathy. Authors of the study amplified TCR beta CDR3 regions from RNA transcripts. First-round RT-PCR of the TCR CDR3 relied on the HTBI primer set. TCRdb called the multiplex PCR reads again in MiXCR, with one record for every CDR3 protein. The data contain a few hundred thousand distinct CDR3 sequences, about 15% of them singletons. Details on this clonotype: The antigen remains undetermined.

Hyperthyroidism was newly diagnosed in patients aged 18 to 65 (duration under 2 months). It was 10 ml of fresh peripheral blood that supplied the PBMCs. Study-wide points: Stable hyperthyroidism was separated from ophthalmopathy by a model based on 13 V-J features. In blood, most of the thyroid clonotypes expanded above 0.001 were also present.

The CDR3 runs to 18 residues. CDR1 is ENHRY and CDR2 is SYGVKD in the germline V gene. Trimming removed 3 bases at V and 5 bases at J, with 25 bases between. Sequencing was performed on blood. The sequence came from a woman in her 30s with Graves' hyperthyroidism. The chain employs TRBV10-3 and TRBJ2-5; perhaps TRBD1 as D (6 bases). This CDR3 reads CAISDSGGGTSRMETQYF. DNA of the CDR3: TGTGCCATCAGTGACTCTGGAGGTGGGACAAGCCGAATGGAGACCCAGTACTTC.